This is a list of T cell receptor beta chains from one sample in a study of cytomegalovirus exposure and HLA in healthy donors. Sequencing used immunoSEQ multiplex PCR; TCRdb keeps in-frame clones, though not all of them. The data hold under 200,000 clones, with 79% observed a single time. Material: PBMCs. The receptors stem from a woman aged 40 to 55 in good health and CMV-seronegative. CDR3s include the opening cysteine and the closing phenylalanine or tryptophan. D genes are given only for firm matches. Size tells how often a clone was seen (once, few, many) or the class of an expanded clone, and some rows leave it out.

d_call	v_call	j_call	clone_size	cdr3_nt	cdr3_aa
NA	TRBV2	TRBJ2-1	NA	TGTGCCAGCAGTGAAGTAGGGGTCAATGAGCAGTTCTTC	CASSEVGVNEQFF
NA	TRBV6-1	TRBJ2-1	once	TGTGCCAGCAGTGAGTATTTTTTTGGCGGTGAGCAGTTCTTC	CASSEYFFGGEQFF
TRBD2	TRBV2	TRBJ2-1	NA	TGTGCCACTGCATTAGGACTAGCGGCCTACAATGAGCAGTTCTTC	CATALGLAAYNEQFF
NA	TRBV30	TRBJ1-2	NA	TGTGCCTGGAGTGTAAGGACAGACGGGGGCTACACCTTC	CAWSVRTDGGYTF
NA	TRBV19	TRBJ1-2	NA	TGTGCCAGTAGACCGCAGGTGGCGGGTGGCTACACCTTC	CASRPQVAGGYTF
NA	TRBV10-1	TRBJ2-3	few	TGCGCCAGCAGTGATGGCGGGACAGATACGCAGTATTTT	CASSDGGTDTQYF
TRBD1	TRBV5-1	TRBJ1-2	once	TGCGCCAGCAGCTTGGACGGGACAGGGGCTTTCGGCTACACCTTC	CASSLDGTGAFGYTF
NA	TRBV5-1	TRBJ2-3	NA	TGCGCCAGCAGCCTGGGGCTAGTTTACACAGATACGCAGTATTTT	CASSLGLVYTDTQYF
TRBD1	TRBV6-5	TRBJ2-7	NA	TGTGCCAGCAGTTGGAGGACAGGCGCCTACGAGCAGTACTTC	CASSWRTGAYEQYF
TRBD1	TRBV10-3	TRBJ2-7	NA	TGTGCCATCAGTGAGGTGGGACAGGGGTACGAGCAGTACTTC	CAISEVGQGYEQYF
NA	TRBV5-4	TRBJ1-5	few	TGTGCCAGCAGCTTGGGGCAGGGAACCAATCAGCCCCAGCATTTT	CASSLGQGTNQPQHF
TRBD1	TRBV4-3	TRBJ2-7	few	TGCGCCAGCAGCCAGGGGACAGTGAACTACGAGCAGTACTTC	CASSQGTVNYEQYF
TRBD2	TRBV27	TRBJ2-3	NA	TGTGCCAGCAGTTCCTCCAGCGGGAGCTTCGGGGATACGCAGTATTTT	CASSSSSGSFGDTQYF
NA	TRBV6-1	TRBJ2-7	few	TGTGCCAGCAGTGAAGAACCCGGGACAGCGGGTCACGAGCAGTACTTC	CASSEEPGTAGHEQYF
NA	TRBV9	TRBJ2-1	NA	TGTGCCAGCAGCGTAGGGCAGGGGTATCATGAGCAGTTCTTC	CASSVGQGYHEQFF
NA	TRBV27	TRBJ2-1	NA	TGTGCCAGCAGCTCCGGACAATACAATGAGCAGTTCTTC	CASSSGQYNEQFF
TRBD2	TRBV30	TRBJ2-7	NA	TGTGCCTGGGCCGGTAGCGGGGCTTACGAGCAGTACTTC	CAWAGSGAYEQYF
TRBD1	TRBV6-1	TRBJ1-4	NA	TGTGCCAGCAGGATGGGACAGGGGCCTGAAAAACTGTTTTTT	CASRMGQGPEKLFF
TRBD1	TRBV28	TRBJ2-5	once	TGTGCCAGCAGTCTAAGGACAGGGGGGCAAGAGACCCAGTACTTC	CASSLRTGGQETQYF
NA	TRBV2	TRBJ2-7	NA	TGTGCCAGCAGAAGAGACTACGAGCAGTACTTC	CASRRDYEQYF
TRBD2	TRBV28	TRBJ2-1	once	TGTGCCAGCAGTTCCCCAAAAGGGAGGGGCTACAATGAGCAGTTCTTC	CASSSPKGRGYNEQFF
TRBD1	TRBV18	TRBJ2-3	NA	TGTGCCAGCTCACCAATACAGGGGCGGAGCACAGATACGCAGTATTTT	CASSPIQGRSTDTQYF
TRBD1	TRBV5-4	TRBJ1-3	NA	TGTGCCAGCAGCCGCCGGACAGGTTCAGGAAACACCATATATTTT	CASSRRTGSGNTIYF
NA	TRBV10-3	TRBJ2-5	few	TGTGCCATCAGTGTGGCAGAACAAGAGACCCAGTACTTC	CAISVAEQETQYF
TRBD2	TRBV6-5	TRBJ2-7	many	TGTGCCAGCAGTTACAGGACTAGCGGGCCCTCCTACGAGCAGTACTTC	CASSYRTSGPSYEQYF